This record looks at one T cell receptor beta chain sequence and its context. The entry originates in a study of blood T cell repertoires in COVID-19. TCRdb's table, derived via immunoSEQ multiplex PCR, lists solely in-frame clones and lacks some. The profile covers over 100,000 clones, with approximately 80% appearing a single time and around a quarter taken by the ten largest. V lost 4 bases to trimming and J lost 4 bases; unmatched junction nucleotides: 2. The CDR3 contains 13 residues. From germline, CDR1 is MNHEY and CDR2 SVGAGI. The sequence derives from a man aged 60 to 69 with acute or convalescent COVID-19. The sequenced sample was peripheral blood. V usage is TRBV6-5 and J usage is TRBJ1-2; the match to TRBD1 covers 8 bases. The CDR3 DNA is TGTGCCAGCAGTTGGGACAGGCTCTATGGCTACACCTTC. Its translation is CASSWDRLYGYTF.